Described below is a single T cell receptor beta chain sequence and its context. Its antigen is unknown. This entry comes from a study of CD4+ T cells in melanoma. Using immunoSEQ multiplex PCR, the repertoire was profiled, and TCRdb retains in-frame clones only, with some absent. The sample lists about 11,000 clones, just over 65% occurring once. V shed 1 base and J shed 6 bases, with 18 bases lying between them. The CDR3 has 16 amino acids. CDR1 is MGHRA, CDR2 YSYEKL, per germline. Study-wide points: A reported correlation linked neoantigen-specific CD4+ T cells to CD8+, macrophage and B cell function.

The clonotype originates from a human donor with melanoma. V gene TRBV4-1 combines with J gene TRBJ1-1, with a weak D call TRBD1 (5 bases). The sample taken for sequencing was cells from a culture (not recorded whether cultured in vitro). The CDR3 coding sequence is TGCGCCAGCAGCCAAGGGTCGCAGGGCCCTACGGCTGAAGCTTTCTTT. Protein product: CASSQGSQGPTAEAFF.